This TCR beta chain came from a study of chemoradiotherapy in HPV16-positive cancers. General study results and limits: The functional HPV-specific definition rests on just a couple of HPV16-positive patients.

Trimming shortened V by 1 base and J by 2 bases, and 10 bases separated the two germline ends. CDR3 size: 15 residues. Germline CDR1 reads SGDLS; CDR2 reads YYNGEE. Using immunoSEQ multiplex PCR, the repertoire was profiled, and TCRdb retains in-frame clones only, with some absent. The sample lists 8,100 or so clones, about two thirds occurring once. A remark on this clone: Antigen specificity is unknown.

This rearrangement joins TRBV9 to TRBJ1-3; the D gene is possibly TRBD1 (6 bases). This sample was taken from a patient who underwent chemoradiotherapy. This receptor was obtained from a human donor with HPV-associated anogenital cancer. CDR3 bases: TGTGCCAGCAGCGTAAACAGGGATCCTGGAAACACCATATATTTT. Protein product: CASSVNRDPGNTIYF.